Listed here are 27 T cell receptor beta chains from one sample, sequenced in a study of cytomegalovirus exposure and HLA in healthy donors. Primers for the PCR totalled 60 Vbeta and 13 Jbeta. Clones were read by immunoSEQ multiplex PCR, and TCRdb kept only the in-frame ones, dropping some. This listing includes about 67,000 clones. The sample taken for sequencing was PBMCs. The receptors originated from a woman in her twenties or thirties in good health and CMV-seronegative.

The chain is built from TRBV6-5 and TRBJ2-5; TRBD2 matches 10 bases. Trimming at V came to 2 bases and at J to 4 bases, leaving 4 bases not matched to a gene. CDR1 is MNHEY, CDR2 SVGAGI, per germline. This CDR3 has 15 residues. Here the CDR3 reads CASSYVAGGGETQYF. The CDR3 region has the DNA TGTGCCAGCAGTTACGTAGCGGGAGGTGGAGAGACCCAGTACTTC.

The rearrangement links TRBV5-1 to TRBJ2-1, with D perhaps matching TRBD1 (6 bases). This CDR3 contains 16 residues. The ends were cut back, 3 bases at V and 8 bases at J, with 21 bases in the middle. The germline CDR1 and CDR2 sequences are SGHRS and YFSETQ. CDR3 sequence (DNA): TGCGCCAGCAGCTGGATTGGGGACACTGATTGGCATGAGCAGTTCTTC. It yields the protein CASSWIGDTDWHEQFF.

V gene TRBV5-1 combines with J gene TRBJ1-2, with TRBD1 as a possible D gene (5 bases). The germline V gene encodes CDR1 SGHRS and CDR2 YFSETQ. The CDR3 extends over 14 amino acids. The germline V and J ends were trimmed by 4 bases and 4 bases, with 14 bases remaining between them. The DNA of the CDR3 is TGCGCCAGCAGCCTTTTTACAGGAATCTATGGCTACACCTTC. This sequence encodes CASSLFTGIYGYTF. The variable domain in full, with the rest retrieved from reference TRBV5-1 and TRBJ1-2, is KAGVTQTPRYLIKTRGQQVTLSCSPISGHRSVSWYQQTPGQGLQFLFEYFSETQRNKGNFPGRFSGRQFSNSRSEMNVSTLELGDSALYLCASSLFTGIYGYTFGSGTRLTVV.

The rearrangement links TRBV4-2 to TRBJ2-7; D perhaps matches TRBD1 (5 bases). Germline CDR1 reads LGHNA; CDR2 reads YNFKEQ. Trimming shortened V by 0 bases and J by 11 bases, and 17 bases separated the two germline ends. The CDR3 sequence is 14 residues long. CDR3 sequence (DNA): TGTGCCAGCAGCCAAGAGCAGGGTTCCGTCCCGGAGTACTTC. Protein sequence: CASSQEQGSVPEYF.

The J gene is TRBJ1-3, the V gene TRBV30; 8 nucleotides agree with TRBD1. The CDR3 has 13 residues. J gave up 2 bases and V 3 bases, and 0 bases lay outside the gene matches. Germline values: CDR1 GTSNPN, CDR2 SVGIG (reference sequence). The CDR3 bases are TGTGCCTGGAGGACAGGGGCTGGAAACACCATATATTTT. It is translated as CAWRTGAGNTIYF.

The rearrangement joins TRBV30 to TRBJ2-7; D gene unclear. This CDR3 region has 12 residues. Germline loops: CDR1 GTSNPN, CDR2 SVGIG (reference sequence). Trimming shortened V by 3 bases and J by 4 bases, and 10 bases separated the two germline ends. The CDR3 is CAWSPELYEQYF. The CDR3, as DNA: TGTGCCTGGAGCCCCGAACTATACGAGCAGTACTTC.

CDR3 sequence: CASSLPLNTEAFF. As DNA, the CDR3 is TGTGCCAGCAGTTTACCCCTTAACACTGAAGCTTTCTTT. The chain uses TRBV28 and TRBJ1-1; D call uncertain. In germline, CDR1 is MDHEN, CDR2 SYDVKM. The CDR3 has 13 residues. V lost 2 bases, J lost 2 bases, and 6 bases lay in between.

The rearrangement joins TRBV4-3 to TRBJ2-7; possible D gene TRBD2, 5 bases. The V end was cut by 3 bases, the J end by 1 base, with 16 bases between. Germline lookup yields CDR1 LGHNA and CDR2 YSLEER. The length of the CDR3 is 16 residues. CDR3 coding DNA: TGCGCCAGCAGCCAGACCCCGACCGGGGAATCCTACGAGCAGTACTTC. Its translation: CASSQTPTGESYEQYF.

V and J are TRBV2 and TRBJ2-2; possibly TRBD1 for D (6 bases). With 7 bases removed from V and 5 bases from J, the gap between germline ends came to 11 bases. Germline CDR1 and CDR2: SNHLY and FYNNEI. The CDR3 extends over 13 amino acids. In DNA, the CDR3 is TGTGCCAGCATATTAGGGGGAACCGGGGAGCTGTTTTTT. This translates into CASILGGTGELFF.

The chain has TRBV6-5 and TRBJ1-1; D is perhaps TRBD1 (5 bases). In germline, CDR1 is MNHEY, CDR2 SVGAGI. This CDR3 comprises 14 residues. The V end lost 5 bases, the J end lost 4 bases, and 14 bases lay between the germline ends. The DNA for the CDR3 is TGTGCCAGCAGTATTGACAGCGTGATCACTGAAGCTTTCTTT. As protein: CASSIDSVITEAFF.

The chain carries TRBV30 and TRBJ2-2; 7 bases are a match to TRBD1. The V and J ends lost 2 bases and 3 bases, in that order; junction bases with no gene match: 6. The CDR3 totals 15 residues. CDR1 and CDR2 (germline): GTSNPN, SVGIG (reference sequence). CDR3 region: CAWSPDRLHTGELFF. As DNA, the CDR3 is TGTGCCTGGAGTCCGGACAGGCTGCACACCGGGGAGCTGTTTTTT.

This chain links TRBV28 with TRBJ2-7, with 9 bases fitting TRBD2. There are 17 residues in the CDR3. The V gene end was trimmed by 6 bases and the J gene end by 3 bases; junction bases not matched to a gene: 15. CDR1 is MDHEN, CDR2 SYDVKM, per germline. The CDR3 DNA is TGTGCCAGCAGACTCGAGCGGGGGGATTCCGGAATCTACGAGCAGTACTTC. Amino acid sequence: CASRLERGDSGIYEQYF.

This sequence joins TRBV6-5 and TRBJ1-6; 12 nucleotides align to TRBD1. The germline V gene has CDR1 MNHEY and CDR2 SVGAGI. The CDR3 is 15 amino acids. V trimming: 5 bases; J trimming: 5 bases; junction bases outside the gene matches: 1. The CDR3 coding sequence is TGTGCCAGCAGTCGGGACAGGGGGCATAATTCACCCCTCCACTTT. Protein: CASSRDRGHNSPLHF.

The rearrangement links TRBV9 to TRBJ1-5, with a weak D call TRBD1 (6 bases). This CDR3 region has 15 residues. Germline lookup yields CDR1 SGDLS and CDR2 YYNGEE. Trimming took off 0 bases at V and 1 base at J, with 8 bases between the two ends. The CDR3 spells CASSVGGQSNQPQHF. Written as DNA, the CDR3 is TGTGCCAGCAGCGTAGGGGGGCAAAGCAATCAGCCCCAGCATTTT.

This chain connects TRBV30 to TRBJ2-3; D not certain. Trimming took 2 bases from V and 0 from J, leaving 6 bases between them. Germline-derived CDR1 and CDR2 are GTSNPN and SVGIG (reference sequence). The CDR3 spans 13 residues. This chain's CDR3 is CAWSPSSTDTQYF. CDR3 DNA sequence: TGTGCCTGGAGTCCCTCTAGCACAGATACGCAGTATTTT. Full variable domain (remainder filled in from reference TRBV30 and TRBJ2-3): SQTIHQWPATLVQPVGSPLSLECTVEGTSNPNLYWYRQAAGRGLQLLFYSVGIGQISSEVPQNLSASRPQDRQFILSSKKLLLSDSGFYLCAWSPSSTDTQYFGPGTRLTVL.

The chain carries TRBV13 and TRBJ1-5, with 7 bases lining up with TRBD1. This CDR3 is 15 amino acids long. Germline values: CDR1 PRHDT, CDR2 FYEKMQ (reference sequence). Trimming removed 3 bases from V and 2 bases from J; junction bases left unmatched: 4. Here the CDR3 reads CASSFSGQGNQPQHF. The CDR3 nucleotides read TGTGCCAGCAGCTTCTCCGGACAGGGCAATCAGCCCCAGCATTTT.

V and J are TRBV9 and TRBJ1-4; TRBD1 is a possible D gene (5 bases). This CDR3 has 15 residues. V lost 3 bases and J lost 0, with 9 bases in between. Germline V gene data show CDR1 as SGDLS and CDR2 as YYNGEE. CDR3: CASSAQGTTNEKLFF. The CDR3 DNA reads TGTGCCAGCAGCGCGCAGGGAACAACTAATGAAAAACTGTTTTTT. The full variable domain, its missing parts supplied by reference TRBV9 and TRBJ1-4, is DSGVTQTPKHLITATGQRVTLRCSPRSGDLSVYWYQQSLDQGLQFLIQYYNGEERAKGNILERFSAQQFPDLHSELNLSSLELGDSALYFCASSAQGTTNEKLFFGSGTQLSVL.

The chain links TRBV29-1 to TRBJ2-5; the D gene is possibly TRBD1 (5 bases). The germline V and J ends were trimmed by 4 bases and 1 base, with 7 bases remaining between them. From germline, CDR1 is SQVTM and CDR2 ANQGSEA. This CDR3 is 12 amino acids long. The CDR3 protein is CSVGGSQETQYF. CDR3 nucleotides: TGCAGCGTTGGGGGCAGCCAAGAGACCCAGTACTTC.

The J gene is TRBJ2-3, the V gene TRBV5-1; tentative D call: TRBD2 (6 bases). Germline CDR1 reads SGHRS; CDR2 reads YFSETQ. The CDR3 covers 16 residues. V was clipped by 0 bases and J by 4 bases, with 15 bases between them. The CDR3 DNA reads TGCGCCAGCAGCTTGGGAGCCGGGAGACCCGCAGATACGCAGTATTTT. Its translation is CASSLGAGRPADTQYF.

CDR3 loop: CASSRTSGVDNEQFF. CDR3 bases: TGTGCCAGCAGTCGAACTAGCGGGGTGGACAATGAGCAGTTCTTC. The V gene is TRBV6-5, the J gene TRBJ2-1; 10 bases line up with TRBD2. This CDR3 comprises 15 residues. In germline, CDR1 is MNHEY, CDR2 SVGAGI. The J segment lost 5 bases and the V segment lost 5 bases, leaving 6 bases of the junction unmatched.

J is TRBJ2-1 and V is TRBV6-4; D is possibly TRBD2 (6 bases). This CDR3 spans 13 amino acids. Germline V gene data show CDR1 as MRHNA and CDR2 as SNTAGT. V was shortened by 8 bases and J by 4 bases, with 12 bases between the two germline ends. CDR3 protein: CASAPSEYNEQFF. The CDR3 bases are TGTGCCAGCGCTCCTAGCGAGTACAATGAGCAGTTCTTC.

V gene TRBV4-1 combines with J gene TRBJ2-2, with TRBD2 identical over 7 bases. The CDR3 has 19 residues. V dropped 3 bases and J dropped 0; count of bases not matched to a gene: 13. Germline V gene data show CDR1 as MGHRA and CDR2 as YSYEKL. The chain's CDR3 is CASSHKGVRDYSNTGELFF. Here the CDR3 DNA reads TGCGCCAGCAGCCATAAAGGGGTCCGGGACTACTCGAACACCGGGGAGCTGTTTTTT.

This clone ranks as medium-sized in terms of frequency. The chain joins TRBV6-5 to TRBJ1-1; D gene ambiguous. CDR3 length: 13 residues. V was pared by 6 bases and J by 0 bases, with 8 bases between. Germline V gene data show CDR1 as MNHEY and CDR2 as SVGAGI. This CDR3 is CASSQTVNTEAFF. As DNA, the CDR3 is TGTGCCAGCAGCCAAACAGTGAACACTGAAGCTTTCTTT.

The chain has TRBV11-2 and TRBJ1-1; D not certain. The CDR3 covers 13 residues. V lost 1 base and J 4 bases, leaving 7 bases between the germline ends. In germline, CDR1 is SGHAT, CDR2 FQNNGV. The CDR3: CASSLGVATEAFF. The CDR3 DNA is TGTGCCAGCAGCTTAGGCGTAGCCACTGAAGCTTTCTTT.

This chain links TRBV7-2 with TRBJ1-1; weak D call: TRBD1 (6 bases). CDR3 length equals 14 residues. Germline-derived CDR1 and CDR2 are SGHTA and FQGNSA. The V gene lost 5 bases and the J gene lost 1 base, with 11 bases spanning the gap. CDR3 protein: CASSPRQENTEAFF. The CDR3 DNA follows: TGTGCCAGCAGCCCTAGACAGGAGAACACTGAAGCTTTCTTT.

J is TRBJ2-7 and V is TRBV7-9, with 11 bases lining up with TRBD2. With 5 bases clipped from V and 2 bases from J, the junction kept 5 bases outside the gene matches. CDR1 SEHNR and CDR2 FQNEAQ come from the germline V gene (reference sequence). The CDR3 runs to 15 residues. CDR3 region: CASSPGTSGAYEQYF. In DNA, the CDR3 is TGTGCCAGCAGCCCAGGGACTAGCGGAGCCTACGAGCAGTACTTC.

In DNA, the CDR3 is TGTGCCAGCAGTGAAACGGGAGGGGGCGACAATGAGCAGTTCTTC. Its translation: CASSETGGGDNEQFF. V gene TRBV6-4 combines with J gene TRBJ2-1; D is possibly TRBD2 (8 bases). The ends were cut back, 3 bases at V and 5 bases at J, with 14 bases in the middle. This CDR3 has 15 amino acids. Per germline, CDR1 MRHNA and CDR2 SNTAGT.